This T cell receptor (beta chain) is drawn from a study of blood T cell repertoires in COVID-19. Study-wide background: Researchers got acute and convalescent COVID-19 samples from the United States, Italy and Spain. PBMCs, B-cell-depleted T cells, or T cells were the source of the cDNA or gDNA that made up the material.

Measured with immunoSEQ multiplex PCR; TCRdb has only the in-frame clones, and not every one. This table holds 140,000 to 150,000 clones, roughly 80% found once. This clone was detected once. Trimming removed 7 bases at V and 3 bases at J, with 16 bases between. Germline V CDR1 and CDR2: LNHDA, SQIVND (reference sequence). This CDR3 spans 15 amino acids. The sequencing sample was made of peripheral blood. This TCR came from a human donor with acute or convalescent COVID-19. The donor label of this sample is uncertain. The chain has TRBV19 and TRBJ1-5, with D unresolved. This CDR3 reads CASNYHGILNQPQHF. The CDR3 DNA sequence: TGTGCCAGTAACTATCACGGAATCCTCAATCAGCCCCAGCATTTT. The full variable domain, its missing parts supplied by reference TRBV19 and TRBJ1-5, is DGGITQSPKYLFRKEGQNVTLSCEQNLNHDAMYWYRQDPGQGLRLIYYSQIVNDFQKGDIAEGYSVSREKKESFPLTVTSAQKNPTAFYLCASNYHGILNQPQHFGDGTRLSIL.